The TCR beta chain under discussion was sequenced for a study of OX40 agonist ivuxolimab in advanced cancers. Sequenced by immunoSEQ multiplex PCR; TCRdb stores in-frame clones only, minus some. The sample includes around 150,000 clones, approximately 94% seen only once; the top ten take just over 0.3%. This specimen was CD4+ or CD8+ T cells sorted from blood, taken in a trial of the OX40 agonist ivuxolimab. The clonotype comes from an adult with an advanced solid tumor such as melanoma, head and neck, liver or kidney cancer.

CDR3 bases: TGTGCCAGCAGCCCCCGGGGGGGTGGAGGGGCAGATACGCAGTATTTT. Its translation: CASSPRGGGGADTQYF. J is TRBJ2-3 and V is TRBV9; 8 bases fit TRBD2. J lost 4 bases, V lost 4 bases, and 11 bases had no gene match. CDR3 length: 16 amino acids. CDR1 is SGDLS, CDR2 YYNGEE, per germline.